This TCR beta chain was recovered during a study of technical replicates of blood from a handful of donors. Profiling relied on immunoSEQ multiplex PCR, and the TCRdb table lists in-frame clones only, not all of them. The sample shows 67,000 or so clones, 95% to 96% of them seen only once. Germline V gene lookup returns CDR1 MNHEY and CDR2 SMNVEV (reference sequence). Trimming stripped 0 bases from V and 0 bases from J, with 5 bases between. The CDR3 is made up of 14 amino acids. Sequencing used T cells isolated from PBMCs. The V and J genes are TRBV27 and TRBJ1-1, with D hard to call. The receptor was isolated from a human donor in good health. CDR3 loop: CASSLSAVNTEAFF. The CDR3, as DNA: TGTGCCAGCAGTTTATCAGCCGTGAACACTGAAGCTTTCTTT.